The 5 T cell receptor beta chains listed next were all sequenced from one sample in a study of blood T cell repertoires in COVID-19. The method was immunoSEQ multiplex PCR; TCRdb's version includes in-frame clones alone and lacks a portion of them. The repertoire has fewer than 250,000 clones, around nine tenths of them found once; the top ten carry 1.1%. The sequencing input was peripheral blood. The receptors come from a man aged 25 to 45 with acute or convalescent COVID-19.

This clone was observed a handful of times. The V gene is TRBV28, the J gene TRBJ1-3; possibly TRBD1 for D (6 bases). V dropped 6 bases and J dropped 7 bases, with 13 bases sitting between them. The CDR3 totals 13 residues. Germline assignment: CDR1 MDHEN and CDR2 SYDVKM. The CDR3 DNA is TGTGCCAGCAGACAGGGTGCGGCGAACACCATATATTTT. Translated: CASRQGAANTIYF.

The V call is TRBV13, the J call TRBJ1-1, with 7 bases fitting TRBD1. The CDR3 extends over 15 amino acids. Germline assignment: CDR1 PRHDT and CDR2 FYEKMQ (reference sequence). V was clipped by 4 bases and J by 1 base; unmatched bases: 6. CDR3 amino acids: CASSSPTGKNTEAFF. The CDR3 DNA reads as TGTGCCAGCAGCTCTCCGACAGGGAAGAACACTGAAGCTTTCTTT. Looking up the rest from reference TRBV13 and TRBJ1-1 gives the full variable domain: AAGVIQSPRHLIKEKRETATLKCYPIPRHDTVYWYQQGPGQDPQFLISFYEKMQSDKGSIPDRFSAQQFSDYHSELNMSSLELGDSALYFCASSSPTGKNTEAFFGQGTRLTVV.

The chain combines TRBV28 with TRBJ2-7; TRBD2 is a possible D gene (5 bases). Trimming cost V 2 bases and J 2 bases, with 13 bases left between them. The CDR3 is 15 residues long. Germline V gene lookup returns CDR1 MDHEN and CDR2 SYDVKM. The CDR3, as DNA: TGTGCCAGCAGTTTAATCCTTCGGGATCCCTACGAGCAGTACTTC. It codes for CASSLILRDPYEQYF.

CDR3 residues: CASSLDLTSGRRETQYF. DNA of the CDR3: TGTGCCAGCAGCTTAGATTTGACTAGCGGGAGAAGGGAGACCCAGTACTTC. The genes are TRBV11-2 and TRBJ2-5; TRBD2 matches at 12 bases. The CDR3 is 17 residues long. The V gene's germline CDR1 is SGHAT and CDR2 FQNNGV. With 0 bases clipped from V and 5 bases from J, the junction kept 7 bases outside the gene matches.

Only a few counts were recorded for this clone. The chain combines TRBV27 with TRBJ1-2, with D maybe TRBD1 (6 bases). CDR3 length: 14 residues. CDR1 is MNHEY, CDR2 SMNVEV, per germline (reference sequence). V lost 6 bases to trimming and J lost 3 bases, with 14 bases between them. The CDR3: CASRLQGRHYGYTF. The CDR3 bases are TGTGCCAGCAGGCTTCAGGGGAGACACTATGGCTACACCTTC.